A single sample gave rise to the 30 T cell receptor beta chains below, sequenced in a study of human T cells and chemical hapten exposure. Time point noted: pre-sensitization, week 0. Treatment given: therapeutic diphenylcyclopropenone sensitization with weekly scalp DPC. TCRdb re-analysed the RACE reads in MiXCR, keeping a single row per CDR3 protein. The sample carries some 84,000 distinct CDR3 sequences, approximately 9% recorded once. The source was whole blood, collected in connection with sensitization to the hapten diphenylcyclopropenone (DPC). These receptors originate from a middle-aged man with alopecia areata. Some clones in this sample may be carry-over from other donors' samples.

This clonotype appeared many times. The chain employs TRBV29-1 and TRBJ1-3; no firm D call. Trimming stripped 6 bases from V and 1 base from J, with 10 bases between. Germline V gene sequence: CDR1 SQVTM, CDR2 ANQGSEA. The CDR3 is 13 amino acids. CDR3 sequence reads: CSVIEGSGNTIYF. CDR3 coding DNA: TGCAGCGTGATCGAGGGATCTGGAAACACCATATATTTT.

At least ten counts were recorded for this clonotype. This chain connects TRBV20-1 to TRBJ2-5; TRBD1 is a possible D gene (5 bases). The CDR3 spans 13 residues. V was shortened by 5 bases and J by 2 bases, with 12 bases between the two germline ends. Germline V gene lookup returns CDR1 DFQATT and CDR2 SNEGSKA (reference sequence). Here the CDR3 reads CSADGQIQETQYF. For the CDR3, the DNA is TGCAGTGCTGATGGACAAATACAAGAGACCCAGTACTTC.

This clonotype was counted a few times. The rearrangement joins TRBV24-1 to TRBJ2-5; 11 bases match TRBD1. This CDR3 region has 13 residues. V shed 9 bases and J 5 bases; nucleotides not matched to a gene: 4. Germline V gives CDR1 KGHDR, CDR2 SFDVKD. DNA of the CDR3: TGTGCCACCCTCGGACAGGGGGCTGAGACCCAGTACTTC. Its protein is CATLGQGAETQYF.

This clonotype was seen many times. This chain connects TRBV20-1 to TRBJ1-2; 8 bases are a match to TRBD1. The CDR3 runs 15 residues. The V segment lost 2 bases and the J segment 0 bases; nucleotides outside the gene matches: 5. Germline CDR1 is DFQATT and CDR2 is SNEGSKA (reference sequence). The CDR3 nucleotides are TGCAGTGCTAGACCGGGACAGGAACCTAACTATGGCTACACCTTC. It translates to CSARPGQEPNYGYTF.

The V gene is TRBV7-2, the J gene TRBJ2-2, with 8 bases lining up with TRBD2. This CDR3 has 16 amino acids. Germline V gene data show CDR1 as SGHTA and CDR2 as FQGNSA. The junction had 12 bases not matched to a gene; V was cut back by 6 bases and J by 6 bases. This chain's CDR3 is CASSSSGSYAAGELFF. The CDR3 DNA follows: TGTGCCAGCAGTTCGAGCGGGAGTTATGCCGCCGGGGAGCTGTTTTTT.

This clonotype was counted at least ten times. The J gene is TRBJ1-5, the V gene TRBV24-1, with a tentative D call TRBD1 (6 bases). Per the germline V gene, CDR1 is KGHDR and CDR2 is SFDVKD. The germline V and J ends were trimmed by 3 bases and 2 bases, with 16 bases remaining between them. The CDR3 is 17 amino acids. The CDR3, as DNA: TGTGCCACCAGTGATATTAACACAGGGACGGGCAATCAGCCCCAGCATTTT. Encoded protein: CATSDINTGTGNQPQHF.

This clonotype was counted ten times or more. The chain carries TRBV29-1 and TRBJ1-3, with D unclear. Germline CDR1 SQVTM, CDR2 ANQGSEA. This CDR3 contains 17 residues. Trimming pared 4 bases from V and 0 bases from J, leaving 19 bases between. In DNA, the CDR3 is TGCAGCGTTGTTCGACCTGGCGGCCGGAGCTCTGGAAACACCATATATTTT. Protein sequence: CSVVRPGGRSSGNTIYF.

The chain joins TRBV28 to TRBJ2-7; 8 bases line up with TRBD1. Germline V gene sequence: CDR1 MDHEN, CDR2 SYDVKM. V dropped 5 bases and J dropped 3; count of bases not matched to a gene: 9. The CDR3 runs 15 residues. The DNA of the CDR3 is TGTGCCAGCAGTACAACAGGGGGAAACATCTACGAGCAGTACTTC. Its protein product is CASSTTGGNIYEQYF.

As regards this clonotype: The junction departs from the called germline gene at one end, perhaps through a read error. The chain uses TRBV6-1 and TRBJ1-1; D is unresolved. This CDR3 contains 10 residues. CDR1 MNHNS and CDR2 SASEGT come from the germline V gene. This CDR3 is CATQRGGQNF. The CDR3 coding sequence is TGTGCCACCCAGCGGGGAGGGCAAAATTTT.

This clonotype was observed at least ten times. This rearrangement joins TRBV12-3 or TRBV12-4 to TRBJ1-6, with 9 bases lining up with TRBD1. After removal of 6 bases from V and 7 bases from J, the junction contained 4 bases not matched to a gene. There are 14 residues in the CDR3. This chain's CDR3 is CASSPTGGNSPLHF. CDR3 DNA: TGTGCCAGCAGCCCTACAGGGGGCAATTCACCCCTCCACTTT.

Of note for this clonotype: A far larger clone is only one base removed, so a read error is likely. The chain links TRBV2 to TRBJ1-1, with a tentative D call TRBD1 (5 bases). Trimming pared 6 bases from V and 2 bases from J, leaving 10 bases between. CDR1 is SNHLY and CDR2 is FYNNEI in the germline V gene. The CDR3 runs 13 residues. In DNA, the CDR3 is TGTGCCAGCAGATCTCAGGGTAACACTGAAGCTTTCTTT. Translating gives CASRSQGNTEAFF.

The table lists this clonotype with many counts. This sequence joins TRBV29-1 and TRBJ1-1, with D hard to call. CDR1 and CDR2 from the germline V gene are SQVTM and ANQGSEA. The CDR3 has 12 residues. The V end lost 0 bases, the J end lost 6 bases, and 8 bases lay between the germline ends. CDR3 DNA: TGCAGCGTTGAAGAAGGCAGCCCTGAAGCTTTCTTT. Translation gives CSVEEGSPEAFF.

This clonotype was counted at least ten times. V usage is TRBV10-3 and J usage is TRBJ2-1, with TRBD2 as a possible D gene (6 bases). Per germline, CDR1 ENHRY and CDR2 SYGVKD. This CDR3 has 13 amino acids. Trimming removed 10 bases from V and 8 bases from J, with 18 bases in between. The CDR3 loop is CATLPGEEDEQFF. The DNA for the CDR3 is TGTGCCACCCTACCGGGGGAGGAGGATGAGCAGTTCTTC.

The table lists this clonotype with a few counts. The V gene is TRBV27, the J gene TRBJ2-6, with 10 positions matching TRBD1. Germline CDR1 MNHEY, CDR2 SMNVEV (reference sequence). Losses at the gene ends were 5 bases for V and 1 base for J; bases not matched to a gene: 5. The CDR3 length is 17 residues. The DNA of the CDR3 is TGTGCCAGCAGTAACCGGGACAGGGGATCTGGGGCCAACGTCCTGACTTTC. It specifies CASSNRDRGSGANVLTF.

This clonotype was recorded many times. The V call is TRBV4-1, the J call TRBJ1-1; D unclear. In germline, CDR1 is MGHRA, CDR2 YSYEKL. This CDR3 comprises 13 residues. Deletions cut 1 base from V and 12 bases from J, with 15 bases between. DNA of the CDR3: TGCGCCAGCAGCCAAGTCCTAACGCCCCCATCTTTCTTT. It encodes CASSQVLTPPSFF.

This clonotype occurred many times. This chain connects TRBV12-3 or TRBV12-4 to TRBJ1-1; D uncertain. This CDR3 region has 15 residues. V was trimmed by 2 bases and J by 1 base, leaving 11 bases between them. The CDR3 nucleotides are TGTGCCAGCAGTTTAATGTTAGGTCCGAACACTGAAGCTTTCTTT. It specifies CASSLMLGPNTEAFF.

This clonotype was found a few times. The chain joins TRBV6-5 to TRBJ2-6; D possibly corresponds to TRBD1 (6 bases). CDR3 length: 16 amino acids. V shed 0 bases and J shed 2 bases, with 8 bases lying between them. CDR1 is MNHEY, CDR2 SVGAGI, per germline. Here the CDR3 DNA reads TGTGCCAGCAGTTACTCGCCAGGGGCTGGGGCCAACGTCCTGACTTTC. This encodes CASSYSPGAGANVLTF.

The chain combines TRBV12-3 or TRBV12-4 with TRBJ2-1, with 12 bases lining up with TRBD2. V lost 6 bases, J lost 7 bases, and 7 bases stayed unmatched. The CDR3 sequence is 15 residues long. Here the CDR3 DNA reads TGTGCCAGCAGAGTGACTAGCGGGAGCCGGAATGAGCAGTTCTTC. It specifies CASRVTSGSRNEQFF.

The table lists this clonotype with many counts. The gene calls are TRBV4-1 and TRBJ1-5; D gene uncertain. CDR1 and CDR2 (germline): MGHRA, YSYEKL. The CDR3 is 14 residues long. V lost 0 bases and J 3 bases, leaving 6 bases between the germline ends. CDR3 sequence (DNA): TGCGCCAGCAGCCAAGATTGGGACAATCAGCCCCAGCATTTT. As protein: CASSQDWDNQPQHF.

The chain employs TRBV12-3 or TRBV12-4 and TRBJ2-7; D uncertain. Trimming stripped 7 bases from V and 0 bases from J, with 13 bases between. The CDR3 spans 14 residues. The CDR3 nucleotides are TGTGCCAGCACTAATCGGAAGGACTCCTACGAGCAGTACGTC. This codes for CASTNRKDSYEQYV.

This clonotype was counted at least ten times. The chain links TRBV7-2 to TRBJ2-1; 9 nucleotides align to TRBD2. V lost 5 bases, J lost 3 bases, and 2 bases stayed unmatched. This CDR3 comprises 14 residues. Germline assignment: CDR1 SGHTA and CDR2 FQGNSA. The CDR3 here is CASSRGGGYNEQFF. CDR3 nucleotide sequence: TGTGCCAGCAGCCGCGGGGGGGGCTACAATGAGCAGTTCTTC. Full variable domain (remainder filled in from reference TRBV7-2 and TRBJ2-1): GAGVSQSPSNKVTEKGKDVELRCDPISGHTALYWYRQSLGQGLEFLIYFQGNSAPDKSGLPSDRFSAERTGGSVSTLTIQRTQQEDSAVYLCASSRGGGYNEQFFGPGTRLTVL.

This clonotype has ten or more counts. The rearrangement uses TRBV5-1 and TRBJ1-1, with no clear D. Germline V gene sequence: CDR1 SGHRS, CDR2 YFSETQ. Trimming took off 0 bases at V and 0 bases at J, with 9 bases between the two ends. This CDR3 spans 15 amino acids. This chain's CDR3 is CASSLVGVMNTEAFF. For the CDR3, the DNA is TGCGCCAGCAGCTTGGTCGGGGTTATGAACACTGAAGCTTTCTTT.

This clonotype has more than one count but fewer than ten. This sequence joins TRBV5-6 and TRBJ2-3; D is unclear. Germline V lookup: CDR1 SGHDT, CDR2 YYEEEE. The V end was cut by 6 bases, the J end by 1 base, with 9 bases between. The CDR3 has 13 amino acids. The CDR3 coding sequence is TGTGCCAGCACTCCGTACGGCACAGATACGCAGTATTTT. It specifies CASTPYGTDTQYF.

This clonotype was counted at least ten times. The chain uses TRBV3-1 and TRBJ2-1; no firm D call. Germline CDR1 and CDR2: LGHDT and YNNKEL (reference sequence). The CDR3 totals 15 residues. Between the trimmed V and J ends, which lost 4 bases and 5 bases, there was a span of 15 bases. The CDR3 region is CASSPYGSPNNEQFF. CDR3 DNA: TGTGCCAGCAGCCCCTACGGGTCGCCCAACAATGAGCAGTTCTTC.

The chain employs TRBV5-6 and TRBJ2-7; D is unclear. The CDR3 has 12 amino acids. Between the trimmed V and J ends, which lost 2 bases and 6 bases, there was a span of 9 bases. CDR1 SGHDT and CDR2 YYEEEE come from the germline V gene. CDR3 in amino acids: CASSFGFTEQYV. CDR3 sequence (DNA): TGTGCCAGCAGCTTTGGGTTTACCGAGCAGTACGTC.

This clonotype was seen ten or more times. The chain carries TRBV6-5 and TRBJ2-7; 7 bases are shared with TRBD2. The germline V gene has CDR1 MNHEY and CDR2 SVGAGI. Trimming took 3 bases from V and 1 from J; bases not matched to a gene: 9. CDR3 size: 16 residues. As DNA, the CDR3 is TGTGCCAGCAGTTATTCTGGCGGGAGACCTTCCTACGAGCAGTACTTC. It translates to CASSYSGGRPSYEQYF.

In this sample, this clonotype turned up a few times. The CDR3 region has the DNA TGTGCCAGCAGTGCAATCCACCTAGGAGATTCACCCCTCCACTTT. This codes for CASSAIHLGDSPLHF. The chain employs TRBV25-1 and TRBJ1-6; no reliable D call. The ends were cut back, 4 bases at V and 8 bases at J, with 15 bases in the middle. Germline-derived CDR1 and CDR2 are MGHDK and SYGVNS. This CDR3 has 15 residues.

This clonotype showed up many times. The J gene is TRBJ1-1, the V gene TRBV20-1; TRBD1 matches 7 bases. The V gene's germline CDR1 is DFQATT and CDR2 SNEGSKA (reference sequence). V lost 0 bases and J lost 1; bases outside the gene matches: 2. This CDR3 region has 14 residues. The CDR3, as DNA: TGCAGTGCTAGAGATCGGACAGGGAACACTGAAGCTTTCTTT. This sequence encodes CSARDRTGNTEAFF.

CDR3 nucleotide sequence: TGTGCCAGTAGTACTCACCGGGATGAGCAGTTCTTC. Translation: CASSTHRDEQFF. This chain joins TRBV19 and TRBJ2-1; D gene unclear. V lost 4 bases, J lost 8 bases, and 9 bases lay in between. This CDR3 spans 12 amino acids. The germline V gene has CDR1 LNHDA and CDR2 SQIVND (reference sequence).

DNA for the CDR3: TGCAGCGTTCTGGGGGCCCATGAGCAGTTCTTC. Protein product: CSVLGAHEQFF. The gene calls are TRBV29-1 and TRBJ2-1; maybe TRBD1 (6 bases). V was pared by 5 bases and J by 8 bases, with 10 bases between. Germline lookup yields CDR1 SQVTM and CDR2 ANQGSEA. This CDR3 is built from 11 residues.